This T cell receptor (beta chain) was identified during a study of T cell responses to AZD1222 COVID-19 vaccine. Findings and limits, study-wide: Vaccine-associated CD4 TCRs ranged over spike, dominating at 160-218 and 743-854. Unmutated variant regions are reportedly the target of nearly half of TCRs that are spike-specific. Donors skewed white British and female; clonal diversity was possibly underestimated. Baseline testing showed seropositivity in only six or seven AZD1222 recipients.

Points on this clone: Its antigen is still unknown.

Germline V gives CDR1 LGHDT, CDR2 YNNKEL (reference sequence). The length of the CDR3 is 15 residues. V shed 2 bases and J shed 4 bases, with 14 bases lying between them. Here immunoSEQ multiplex PCR was the method, and the copy in TCRdb shows in-frame clones only, minus some. The profile covers approximately 180,000 clones, with more than 80% appearing a single time and less than 4% taken by the ten largest. This specimen was peripheral blood, taken 28 days after the second dose of the MenACWY control vaccine. This receptor was identified in an adult who received the MenACWY meningococcal vaccine as a control. The rearrangement uses TRBV3-1 (or the pseudogene TRBV3-2) and TRBJ1-2, with a possible D match to TRBD1 (5 bases). CDR3 in amino acids: CASSQLSLRGYGYTF. The DNA of the CDR3 is TGTGCCAGCAGCCAACTCTCATTAAGGGGCTATGGCTACACCTTC.